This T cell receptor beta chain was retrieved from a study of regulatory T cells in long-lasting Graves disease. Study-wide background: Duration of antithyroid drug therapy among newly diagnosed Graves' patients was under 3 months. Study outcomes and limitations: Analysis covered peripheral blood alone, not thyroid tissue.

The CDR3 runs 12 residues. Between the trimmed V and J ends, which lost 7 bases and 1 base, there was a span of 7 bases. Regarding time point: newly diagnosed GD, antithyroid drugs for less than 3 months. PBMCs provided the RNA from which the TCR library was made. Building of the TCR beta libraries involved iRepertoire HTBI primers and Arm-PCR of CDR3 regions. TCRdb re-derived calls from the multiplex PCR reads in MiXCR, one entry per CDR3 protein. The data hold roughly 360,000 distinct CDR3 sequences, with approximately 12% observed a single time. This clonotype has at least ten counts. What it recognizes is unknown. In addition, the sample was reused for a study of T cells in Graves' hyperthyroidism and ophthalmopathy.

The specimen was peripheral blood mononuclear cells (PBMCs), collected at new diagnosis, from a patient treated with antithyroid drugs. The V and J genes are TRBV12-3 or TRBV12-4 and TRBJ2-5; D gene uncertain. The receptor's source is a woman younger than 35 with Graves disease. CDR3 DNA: TGTGCCAGCAAGGGCGGCCAAGAGACCCAGTACTTC. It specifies CASKGGQETQYF.